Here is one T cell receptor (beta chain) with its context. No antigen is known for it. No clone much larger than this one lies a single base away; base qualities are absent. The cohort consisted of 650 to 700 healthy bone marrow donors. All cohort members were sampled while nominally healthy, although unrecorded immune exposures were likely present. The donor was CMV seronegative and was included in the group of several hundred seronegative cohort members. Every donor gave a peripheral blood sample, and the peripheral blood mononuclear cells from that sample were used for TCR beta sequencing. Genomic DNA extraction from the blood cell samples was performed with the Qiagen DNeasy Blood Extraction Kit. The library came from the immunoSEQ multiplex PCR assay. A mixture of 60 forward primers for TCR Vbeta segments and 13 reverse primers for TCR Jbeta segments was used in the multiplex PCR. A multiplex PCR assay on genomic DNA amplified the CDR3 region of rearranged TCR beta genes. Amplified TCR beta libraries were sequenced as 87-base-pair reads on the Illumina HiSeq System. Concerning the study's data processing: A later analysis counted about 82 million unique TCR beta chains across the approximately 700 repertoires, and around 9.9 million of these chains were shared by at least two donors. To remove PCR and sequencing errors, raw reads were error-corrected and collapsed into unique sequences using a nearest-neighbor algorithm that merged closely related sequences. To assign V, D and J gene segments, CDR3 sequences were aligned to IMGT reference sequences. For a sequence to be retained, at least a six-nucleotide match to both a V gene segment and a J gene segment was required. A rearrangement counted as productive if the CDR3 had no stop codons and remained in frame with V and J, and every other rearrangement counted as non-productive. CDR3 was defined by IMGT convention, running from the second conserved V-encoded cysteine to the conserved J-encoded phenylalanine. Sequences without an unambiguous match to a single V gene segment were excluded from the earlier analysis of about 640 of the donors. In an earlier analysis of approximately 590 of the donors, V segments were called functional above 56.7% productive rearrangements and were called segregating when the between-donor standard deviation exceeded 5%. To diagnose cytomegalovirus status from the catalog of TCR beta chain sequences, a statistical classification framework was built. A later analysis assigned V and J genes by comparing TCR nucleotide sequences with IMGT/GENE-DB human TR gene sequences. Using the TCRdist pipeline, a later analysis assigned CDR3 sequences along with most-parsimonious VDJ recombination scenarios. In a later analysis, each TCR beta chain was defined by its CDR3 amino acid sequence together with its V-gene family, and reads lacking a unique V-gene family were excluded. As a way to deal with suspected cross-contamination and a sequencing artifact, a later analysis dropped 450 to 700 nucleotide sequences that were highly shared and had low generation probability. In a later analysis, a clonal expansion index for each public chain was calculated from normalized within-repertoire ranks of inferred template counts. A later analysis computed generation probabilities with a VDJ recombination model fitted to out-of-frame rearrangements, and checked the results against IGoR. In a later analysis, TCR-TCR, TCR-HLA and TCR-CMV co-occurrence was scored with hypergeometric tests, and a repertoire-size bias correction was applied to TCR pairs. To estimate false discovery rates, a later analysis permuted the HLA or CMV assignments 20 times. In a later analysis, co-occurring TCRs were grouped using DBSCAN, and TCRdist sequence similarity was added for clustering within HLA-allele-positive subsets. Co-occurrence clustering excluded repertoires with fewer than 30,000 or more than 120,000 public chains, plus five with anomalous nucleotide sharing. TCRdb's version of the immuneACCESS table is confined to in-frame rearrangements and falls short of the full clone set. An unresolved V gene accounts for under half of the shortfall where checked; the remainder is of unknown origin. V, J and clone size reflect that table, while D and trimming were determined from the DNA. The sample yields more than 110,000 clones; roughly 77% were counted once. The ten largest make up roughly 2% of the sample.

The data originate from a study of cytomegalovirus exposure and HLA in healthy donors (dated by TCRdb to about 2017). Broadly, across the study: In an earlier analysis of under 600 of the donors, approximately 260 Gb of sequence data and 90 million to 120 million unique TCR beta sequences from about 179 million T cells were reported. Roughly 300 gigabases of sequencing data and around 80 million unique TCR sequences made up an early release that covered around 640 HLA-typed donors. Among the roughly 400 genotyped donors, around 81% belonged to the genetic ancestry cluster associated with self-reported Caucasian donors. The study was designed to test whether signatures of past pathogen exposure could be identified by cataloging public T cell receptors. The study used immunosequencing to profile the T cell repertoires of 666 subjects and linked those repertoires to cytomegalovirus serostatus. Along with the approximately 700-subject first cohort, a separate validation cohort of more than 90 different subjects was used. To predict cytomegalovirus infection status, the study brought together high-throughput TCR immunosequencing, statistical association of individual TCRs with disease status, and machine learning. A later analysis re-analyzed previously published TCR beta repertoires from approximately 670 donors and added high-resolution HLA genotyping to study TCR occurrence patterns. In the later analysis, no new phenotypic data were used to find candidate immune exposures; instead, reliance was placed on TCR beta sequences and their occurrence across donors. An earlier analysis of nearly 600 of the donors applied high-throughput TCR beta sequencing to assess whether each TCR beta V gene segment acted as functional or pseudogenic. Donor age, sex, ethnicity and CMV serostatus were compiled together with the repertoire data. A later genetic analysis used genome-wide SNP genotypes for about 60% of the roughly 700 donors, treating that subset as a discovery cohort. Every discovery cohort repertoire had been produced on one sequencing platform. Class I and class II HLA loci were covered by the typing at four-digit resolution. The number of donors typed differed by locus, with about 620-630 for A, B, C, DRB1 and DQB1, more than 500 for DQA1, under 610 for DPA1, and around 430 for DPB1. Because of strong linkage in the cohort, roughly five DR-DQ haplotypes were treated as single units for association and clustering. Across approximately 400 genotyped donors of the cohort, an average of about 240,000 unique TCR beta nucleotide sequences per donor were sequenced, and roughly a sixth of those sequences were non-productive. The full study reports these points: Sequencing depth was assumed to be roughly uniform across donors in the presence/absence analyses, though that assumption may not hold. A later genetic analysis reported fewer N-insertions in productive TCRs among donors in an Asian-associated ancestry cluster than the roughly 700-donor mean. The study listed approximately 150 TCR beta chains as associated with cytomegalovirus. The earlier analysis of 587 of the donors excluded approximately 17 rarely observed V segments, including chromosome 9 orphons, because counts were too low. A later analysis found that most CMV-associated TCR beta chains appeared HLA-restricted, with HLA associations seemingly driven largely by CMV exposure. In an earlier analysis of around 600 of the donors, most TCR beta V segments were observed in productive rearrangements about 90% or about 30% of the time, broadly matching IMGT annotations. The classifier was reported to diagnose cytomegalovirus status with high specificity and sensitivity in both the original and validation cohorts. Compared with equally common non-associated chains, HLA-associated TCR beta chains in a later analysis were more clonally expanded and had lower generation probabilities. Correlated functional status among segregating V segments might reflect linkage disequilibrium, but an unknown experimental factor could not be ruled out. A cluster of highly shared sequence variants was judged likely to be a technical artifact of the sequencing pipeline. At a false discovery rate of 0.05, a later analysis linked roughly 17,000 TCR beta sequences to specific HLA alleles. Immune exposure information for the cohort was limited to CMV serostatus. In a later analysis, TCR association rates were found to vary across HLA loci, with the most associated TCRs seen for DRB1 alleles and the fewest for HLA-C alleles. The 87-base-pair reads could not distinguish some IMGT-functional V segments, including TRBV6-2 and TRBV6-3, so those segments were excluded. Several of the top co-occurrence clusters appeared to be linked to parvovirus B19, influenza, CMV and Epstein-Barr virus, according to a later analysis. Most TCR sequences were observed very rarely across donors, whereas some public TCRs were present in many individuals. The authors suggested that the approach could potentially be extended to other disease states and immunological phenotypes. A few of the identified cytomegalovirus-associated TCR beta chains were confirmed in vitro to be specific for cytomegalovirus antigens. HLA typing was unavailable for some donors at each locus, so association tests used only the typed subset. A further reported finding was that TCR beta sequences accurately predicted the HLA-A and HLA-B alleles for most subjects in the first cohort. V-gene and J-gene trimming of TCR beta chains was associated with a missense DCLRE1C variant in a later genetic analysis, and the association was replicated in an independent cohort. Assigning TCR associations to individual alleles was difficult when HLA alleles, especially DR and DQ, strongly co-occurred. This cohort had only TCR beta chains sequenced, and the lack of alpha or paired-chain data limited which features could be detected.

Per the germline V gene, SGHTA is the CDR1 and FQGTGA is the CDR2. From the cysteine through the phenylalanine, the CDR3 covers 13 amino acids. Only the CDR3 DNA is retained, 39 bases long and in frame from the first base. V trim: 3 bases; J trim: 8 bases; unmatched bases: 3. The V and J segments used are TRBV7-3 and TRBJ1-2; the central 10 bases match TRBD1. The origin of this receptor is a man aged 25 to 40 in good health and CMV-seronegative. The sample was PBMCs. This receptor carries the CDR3 CASSFGTGDGYTF. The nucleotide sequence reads TGTGCCAGCAGCTTCGGGACAGGGGACGGCTACACCTTC.